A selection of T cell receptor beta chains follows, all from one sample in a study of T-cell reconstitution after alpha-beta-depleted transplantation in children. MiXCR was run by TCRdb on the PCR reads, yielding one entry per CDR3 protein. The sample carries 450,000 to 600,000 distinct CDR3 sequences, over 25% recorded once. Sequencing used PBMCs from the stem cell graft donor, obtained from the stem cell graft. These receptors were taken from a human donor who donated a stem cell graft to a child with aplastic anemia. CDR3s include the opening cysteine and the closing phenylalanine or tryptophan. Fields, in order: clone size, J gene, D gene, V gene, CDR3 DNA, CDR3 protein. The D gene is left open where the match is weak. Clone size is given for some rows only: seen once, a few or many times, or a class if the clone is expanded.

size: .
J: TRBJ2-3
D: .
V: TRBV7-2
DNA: TGTGCCAGCAGCTTAGGGCCCGTAGTATATTTT
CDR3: CASSLGPVVYF

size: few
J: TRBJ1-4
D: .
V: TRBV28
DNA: TGTGCCAGCAGTCCCGACGGCTTATATGAACTGTTTTTT
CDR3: CASSPDGLYELFF

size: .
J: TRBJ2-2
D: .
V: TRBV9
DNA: TGTGCCAGCAGCGTAGAGTACGTGGGGGTCCCCGGGGAGCTGTTTTTT
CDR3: CASSVEYVGVPGELFF

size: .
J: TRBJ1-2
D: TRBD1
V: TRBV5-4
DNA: TGTGCCAGCAGCTTGGCTCTGACAGGGGGCAGAAATGGCTACACCTTC
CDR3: CASSLALTGGRNGYTF

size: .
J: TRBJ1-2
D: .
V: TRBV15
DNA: TGTGCCACCAGCAGAGATATGAAGGGTACCTATGGCTACACCTTC
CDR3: CATSRDMKGTYGYTF

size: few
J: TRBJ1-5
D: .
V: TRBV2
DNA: TGTGCCAGCAGCCCACACAGATCAAATCAGCCCCAGCATTTT
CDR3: CASSPHRSNQPQHF

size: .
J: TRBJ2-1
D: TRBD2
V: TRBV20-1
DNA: TGCAGTGCTAGAGATAGAGGTAGCGGGAGAAGCTACAATGAGCAGTTCTTC
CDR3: CSARDRGSGRSYNEQFF

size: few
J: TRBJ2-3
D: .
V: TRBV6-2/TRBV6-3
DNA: TGTGCCAGCAGTTATGTATTCACAGATACGCAGTATTTT
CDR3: CASSYVFTDTQYF

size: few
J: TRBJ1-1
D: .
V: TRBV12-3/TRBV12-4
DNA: TGTGCCAGCAGTCCCCCAGGGCGGAGGAACACTGAAGCTTTCTTT
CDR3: CASSPPGRRNTEAFF

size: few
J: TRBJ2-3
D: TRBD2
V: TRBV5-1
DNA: TGCGCCAGCAGCCAGCGTACCGGGACTAGCGGGAGAACAGATACGCAGTATTTT
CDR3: CASSQRTGTSGRTDTQYF

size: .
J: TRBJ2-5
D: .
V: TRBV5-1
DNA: TGCGCCAGCAGCTCGTCAGGGGGGAGAGGTGGGCAAGAGACCCAGTACTTC
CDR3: CASSSSGGRGGQETQYF

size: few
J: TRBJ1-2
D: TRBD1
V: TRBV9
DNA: TGTGCCAGCAGCTCTGACCGGGACAGGAGGAATGGCTACACCTTC
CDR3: CASSSDRDRRNGYTF

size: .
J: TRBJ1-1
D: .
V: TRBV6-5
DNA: TGTGCCAGCAGTTACTCCACAGTCTTGAACACTGAAGCTTTCTTT
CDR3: CASSYSTVLNTEAFF

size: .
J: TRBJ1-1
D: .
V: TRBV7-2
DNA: TGTGCCAGCAGCCGGCTCACGACGAACACTGAAGCTTTCTTT
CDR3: CASSRLTTNTEAFF

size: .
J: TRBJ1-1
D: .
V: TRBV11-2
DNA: TGTGCCAGCAGCCAGGGCTCCATCACTGAAGCTTTCTTT
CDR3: CASSQGSITEAFF

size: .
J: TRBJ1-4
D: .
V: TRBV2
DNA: TGTGCCAGCACACCCCTGGGCCGCCCCGGGAAAAAACTGTTTTTT
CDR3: CASTPLGRPGKKLFF

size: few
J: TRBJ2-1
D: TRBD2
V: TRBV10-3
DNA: TGTGCCATCAGCCCGACTAGCGGGGGGTACAATGAGCAGTTCTTC
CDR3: CAISPTSGGYNEQFF

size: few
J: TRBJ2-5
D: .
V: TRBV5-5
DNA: TGTGCCAGCAGCCCTGGGGGCTGGACCGCGGAGACCCAGTACTTC
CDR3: CASSPGGWTAETQYF

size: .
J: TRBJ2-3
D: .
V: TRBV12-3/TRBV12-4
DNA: TGTGCCAGCAGCCGACTACAGAAGGCAGATACGCAGTATTTT
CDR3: CASSRLQKADTQYF

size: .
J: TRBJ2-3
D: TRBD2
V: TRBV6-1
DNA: TGTGCCAGCAGTGAAGAACTAGCGGGACCCTTTAGCACAGATACGCAGTATTTT
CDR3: CASSEELAGPFSTDTQYF

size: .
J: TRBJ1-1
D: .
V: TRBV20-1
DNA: TGCAGTGCTATAGTCGTGACAGGTAACACTGAAGCTTTCTTT
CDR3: CSAIVVTGNTEAFF

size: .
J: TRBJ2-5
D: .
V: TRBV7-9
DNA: TGTGCCAGCAGCTTTCCCTCAACGGAGACCCAGTACTTC
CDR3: CASSFPSTETQYF

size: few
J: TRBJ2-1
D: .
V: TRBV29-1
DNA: TGCAGCGTTGGAGAGAGACAGCTACAGTTCTTC
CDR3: CSVGERQLQFF

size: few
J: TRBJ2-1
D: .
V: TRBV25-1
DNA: TGTGCCAGCAGTGAAATCGGTCAGGAGCAGTTCTTC
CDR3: CASSEIGQEQFF

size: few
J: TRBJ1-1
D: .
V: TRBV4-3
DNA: TGCGCCAGCAGCCAGACCGGGACAACAAACACTGAAGCTTTCTTT
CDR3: CASSQTGTTNTEAFF

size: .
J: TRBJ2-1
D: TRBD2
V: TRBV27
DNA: TGTGCCAGCAGTTCCCGTAGCGGGGCTACTGACAATGAGCAGTTCTTC
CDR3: CASSSRSGATDNEQFF

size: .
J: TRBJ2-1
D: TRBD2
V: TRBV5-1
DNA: TGCGCCAGCAGGGGACCGGGACTAGCGGGTCCTGAGCAGTTCTTC
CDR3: CASRGPGLAGPEQFF

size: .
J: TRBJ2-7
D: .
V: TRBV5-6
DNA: TGTGCCAGCAGCCAAACCCTCGCGGTTACAAAGTCCTACGAGCAGTACTTC
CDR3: CASSQTLAVTKSYEQYF

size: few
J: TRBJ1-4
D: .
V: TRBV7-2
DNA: TGTGCCAGCAGCCGTACAGGCGCCCACGGGGAAAAACTGTTTTTT
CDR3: CASSRTGAHGEKLFF